The rows below give T cell receptor beta chains drawn from one sample of a study of T cells in Graves' hyperthyroidism and ophthalmopathy. One entry per CDR3 protein, called by TCRdb with MiXCR from the multiplex PCR reads. The sample has about 500,000 distinct CDR3 sequences, roughly 15% seen once. Material: blood. These receptors all stem from a woman in her 30s with Graves' ophthalmopathy. Both conserved end residues are part of each CDR3. For some rows the clone size is stated as once, few or many, or as a class when expanded; others skip it.

TRBJ1-2 | TRBV12-3/TRBV12-4 | many | CASSPGGLGYTF
TRBJ2-4 | TRBV6-1 | few | CASSPLRLWNIQYF
TRBJ2-7 | TRBV20-1 | many | CSAWSGTSGSYEQYF
TRBJ2-5 | TRBV6-5 | - | CASSYSISPRVAGETQYF
TRBJ1-1 | TRBV5-1 | - | CASSPQGTDTEAFF
TRBJ2-7 | TRBV11-3 | few | CASSLPEGPYEQYF
TRBJ2-7 | TRBV27 | - | CASSHAGNSYEQYF
TRBJ2-7 | TRBV7-9 | - | CASSHLSGRAPYEQYF
TRBJ1-3 | TRBV12-3/TRBV12-4 | many | CASSPIAGGNTIYF
TRBJ2-7 | TRBV15 | - | CATSREGVPSYEQYF
TRBJ2-3 | TRBV24-1 | many | CATTPTSGNTDTQYF
TRBJ2-3 | TRBV28 | many | CASSKSPDTQYF
TRBJ1-1 | TRBV20-1 | - | CSAANGVLMNTEALF
TRBJ2-1 | TRBV3-1 | - | CASSPRLAGGSEQFF
TRBJ2-1 | TRBV27 | many | CASTSWDSYNEQFF
TRBJ1-2 | TRBV25-1 | - | CASRAPWGYTF
TRBJ2-7 | TRBV6-1 | few | CASNIVGAYEQYF
TRBJ2-1 | TRBV7-9 | many | CASSLRVGEGLDEQFF
TRBJ2-5 | TRBV6-5 | - | CASSYSFGRETQYF
TRBJ1-5 | TRBV12-3/TRBV12-4 | many | CASSMDREPQHF
TRBJ1-4 | TRBV19 | - | CASSLTPGMANNEKLFF
TRBJ1-5 | TRBV27 | few | CASSSWGQINQPQHF